Presented here are 2 T cell receptor beta chains from one specimen sequenced in a study of blood T cell repertoires in COVID-19. Profiled with immunoSEQ multiplex PCR; TCRdb holds only in-frame clones, not every one. The data contain 200,000 or so clones, roughly 87% of them singletons. The sequenced material came from peripheral blood. These receptors came from a middle-aged man with active or convalescent COVID-19.

A note on this clone: The germline gene is not matched at one end of the junction; a read error may be the cause. The chain carries TRBV6-1 and TRBJ1-6; D uncertain. The CDR3 is 15 residues long. The germline V gene has CDR1 MNHNS and CDR2 SASEGT. The CDR3 DNA is TGTGCCAGCAGCGAAGGCAGCTCCTATAATTCACCCCTCCACTTT. This encodes CASSEGSSYNSPLHF.

This chain connects TRBV3-1 (or the pseudogene TRBV3-2) to TRBJ2-6; D may be TRBD1 (5 bases). Germline loops: CDR1 LGHDT, CDR2 YNNKEL (reference sequence). V lost 4 bases and J 0 bases, leaving 16 bases between the germline ends. The CDR3 spans 18 residues. The CDR3 is CASSPRKGKGSGANVLTF. CDR3 in DNA: TGTGCCAGCAGCCCCCGCAAGGGGAAGGGCTCTGGGGCCAACGTCCTGACTTTC.